The clone carrying this T cell receptor beta chain was found a few times. Its cognate antigen is unknown. These data are taken from a study of CD8+CD57+ T cells in acquired aplastic anemia. Study-level information: Each DNA sample taken from sorted CD4+ and CD8+ cells came to 3 to 4 ug on average.

The authors sequenced patients whose flow cytometry had shown CD8+CD57+ cell expansion. Trimming pared 6 bases from V and 2 bases from J, leaving 15 bases between. CDR3 length: 14 residues. Germline assignment: CDR1 SQVTM and CDR2 ANQGSEA. The study profiled TCR beta VDJ and CDR3 using genomic DNA as template. TCRdb itself ran the reads through MiXCR, one entry per CDR3 protein. The data hold some 180,000 distinct CDR3 sequences, with about half observed a single time. Study results and limitations: Patients shared 25 to 30 CD8+ CDR3 sequences with controls.

The clonotype comes from a human donor with aplastic anemia. Material for sequencing was sorted CD4+, CD8+, or CD8+CD57+ T cells (not recorded which) from PBMCs. The chain uses TRBV29-1 and TRBJ2-3, with D maybe TRBD2 (6 bases). CDR3 in DNA: TGCAGCGTGGGTCCCGGGACTCTCACAGATACGCAGTATTTT. This sequence encodes CSVGPGTLTDTQYF.